A single sample gave rise to the 7 T cell receptor beta chains below, sequenced in a study of T-cell reconstitution after alpha-beta-depleted transplantation in children. Unique molecular identifiers were used to barcode this TCRbeta library. TCRdb ran MiXCR on the PCR reads and lists one entry per CDR3 protein. Of about 1,000,000 distinct CDR3 sequences in the sample, roughly 29% are singletons; the top ten hold roughly 28%. The sample in question was PBMCs, mostly from graft donor cells, obtained 360 days after TCRalphabeta/CD19-depleted stem cell transplant. The receptors stem from a boy in the first two years of life who had a stem cell transplant for SCID, so the T cells may come from the graft donor.

This chain uses TRBV12-3 or TRBV12-4 with TRBJ1-2; 7 bases match TRBD1. With V trimmed by 5 bases and J by 0 bases, 6 bases remained unmatched. CDR3 size: 15 residues. The CDR3 region is CASSRGQLANYGYTF. In nucleotides, the CDR3 is TGTGCCAGCAGTAGGGGACAGTTAGCTAACTATGGCTACACCTTC.

This clonotype was counted only a few times. V usage is TRBV4-1 and J usage is TRBJ1-6, with D possibly TRBD1 on 5 matching bases. The CDR3 sequence is 13 residues long. Trimming removed 1 base from V and 13 bases from J, with 11 bases in between. Germline loops: CDR1 MGHRA, CDR2 YSYEKL. CDR3 in DNA: TGCGCCAGCAGCCAAGGGGGGGTAGGTCCCCTCCACTTT. This translates into CASSQGGVGPLHF.

In this sample, this clonotype turned up a few times. V and J are TRBV6-6 and TRBJ2-1, with 9 bases that match TRBD1. Germline values: CDR1 MNHNY, CDR2 SVGAGI (reference sequence). V shed 3 bases, J shed 4 bases, and the junction held 4 bases outside the gene matches. The CDR3 is 15 residues long. CDR3: CASSYAGTGYNEQFF. The DNA for the CDR3 is TGTGCCAGCAGTTATGCGGGGACAGGGTACAATGAGCAGTTCTTC.

The chain links TRBV28 to TRBJ1-1; D may be TRBD1 (6 bases). The germline CDR1 and CDR2 sequences are MDHEN and SYDVKM. V was trimmed by 3 bases and J by 1 base, leaving 12 bases between them. This CDR3 region has 15 residues. DNA for the CDR3: TGTGCCAGCAGTTTGAACAGGGTATGGAACACTGAAGCTTTCTTT. It is translated as CASSLNRVWNTEAFF.

The chain carries TRBV5-1 and TRBJ1-2; possibly TRBD1 for D (5 bases). The germline V gene encodes CDR1 SGHRS and CDR2 YFSETQ. Trimming stripped 7 bases from V and 3 bases from J, with 10 bases between. The CDR3 extends over 12 amino acids. The CDR3 loop reads CASSWGDYGYTF. CDR3 DNA sequence: TGCGCCAGCTCCTGGGGGGACTATGGCTACACCTTC.

This chain connects TRBV4-1 to TRBJ2-1; D not certain. This CDR3 is 13 amino acids long. With 4 bases removed from V and 4 bases from J, the gap between germline ends came to 8 bases. Germline CDR1 MGHRA, CDR2 YSYEKL. The CDR3 loop reads CASSRRPYNEQFF. As DNA, the CDR3 is TGCGCCAGCAGCCGGCGACCTTACAATGAGCAGTTCTTC.

The V and J genes are TRBV5-1 and TRBJ2-2, with D possibly being TRBD1 (6 bases). V was shortened by 5 bases and J by 6 bases, with 17 bases between the two germline ends. There are 15 residues in the CDR3. CDR1 SGHRS and CDR2 YFSETQ come from the germline V gene. The CDR3 DNA follows: TGCGCCAGCAGTACCGGGCCAGGGGTCGCCGGGGAGCTGTTTTTT. Protein: CASSTGPGVAGELFF.